This T cell receptor beta chain was identified in a study of CD4 T cells in relation to SARS-CoV-2 and coronaviruses. This clone was counted between two and nine times. Its matching antigen is unknown. Findings of the study overall: SARS-CoV-2-driven expansion was significantly weaker in crossreactive than monoreactive clones.

Before the COVID-19 pandemic, during about 2011-2019, CD4+ T cells were taken from unexposed donors. Isolation of CD4+ T cells took place after less than twelve days in culture. V was clipped by 6 bases and J by 6 bases; unmatched bases: 10. The germline V gene has CDR1 MNHEY and CDR2 SVGAGI. The CDR3 has 14 residues. Sequencing was performed with immunoSEQ multiplex PCR; in TCRdb, only in-frame clones are kept and a portion is missing. Among more than 20,000 clones listed, more than 65% were seen once. Sample: CD4+ T cells from PBMCs, cultured in vitro. The chain employs TRBV6-5 and TRBJ1-1; TRBD1 agrees at 7 bases. The clonotype comes from a human donor in good health. The CDR3 spells CASSRDRVDPEAFF. The CDR3 coding sequence is TGTGCCAGCAGCCGAGACAGGGTAGACCCTGAAGCTTTCTTT.